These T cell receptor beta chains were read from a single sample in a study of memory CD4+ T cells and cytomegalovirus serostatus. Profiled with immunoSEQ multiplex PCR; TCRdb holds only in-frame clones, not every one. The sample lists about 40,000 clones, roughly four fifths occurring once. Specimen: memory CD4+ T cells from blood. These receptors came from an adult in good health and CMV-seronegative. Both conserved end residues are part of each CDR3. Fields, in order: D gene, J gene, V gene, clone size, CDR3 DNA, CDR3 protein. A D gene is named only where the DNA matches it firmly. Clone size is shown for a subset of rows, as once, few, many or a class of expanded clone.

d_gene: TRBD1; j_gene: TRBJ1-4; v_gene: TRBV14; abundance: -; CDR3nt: TGTGCCAGCAGCCAAGAAGGGAGGGGACAGAGAGAAAAACTGTTTTTT; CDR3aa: CASSQEGRGQREKLFF
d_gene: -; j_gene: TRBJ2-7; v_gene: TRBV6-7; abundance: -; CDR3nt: TGTGCCAGCAGTTACGGAGGGGAGTGCTACGAGCAGTACTTC; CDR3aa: CASSYGGECYEQYF
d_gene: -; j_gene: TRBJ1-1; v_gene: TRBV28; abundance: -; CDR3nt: TGTGCCACCAAACAGGGATACACTGAAGCTTTCTTT; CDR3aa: CATKQGYTEAFF
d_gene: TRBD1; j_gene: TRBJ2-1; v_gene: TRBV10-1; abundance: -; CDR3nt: TGCGCCAGCAGTGGTAGGGGGACAGGGTTACCCAAGGGCTCCTACAATGAGCAGTTCTTC; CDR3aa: CASSGRGTGLPKGSYNEQFF
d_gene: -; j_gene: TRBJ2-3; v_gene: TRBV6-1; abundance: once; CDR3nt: TGTGCCAGCAGCGCACATTCCGCATATACGCAGTATTTT; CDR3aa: CASSAHSAYTQYF
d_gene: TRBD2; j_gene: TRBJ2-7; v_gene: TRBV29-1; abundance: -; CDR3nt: TGCAGCGTGGGAGGGGGGACTAGCAGGAGCTACGAGCAGTACTTC; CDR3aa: CSVGGGTSRSYEQYF
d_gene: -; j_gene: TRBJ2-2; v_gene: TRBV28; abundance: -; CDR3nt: TGTGCCAGCAGTTTATACCCCAGTGATAAGAACACCGGGGAGCTGTTTTTT; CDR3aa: CASSLYPSDKNTGELFF
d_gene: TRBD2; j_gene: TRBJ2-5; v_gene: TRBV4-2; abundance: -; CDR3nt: TGTGCCAGCAGCCAAGCCGGTCCAGCGGGAAGTCAAGAGACCCAGTACTTC; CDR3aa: CASSQAGPAGSQETQYF
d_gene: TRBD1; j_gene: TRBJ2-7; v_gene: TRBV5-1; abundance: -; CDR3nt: TGCGCCAGCAGCTTGGTCGGACAGGGGTCCTACGAGCAGTACTTC; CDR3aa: CASSLVGQGSYEQYF
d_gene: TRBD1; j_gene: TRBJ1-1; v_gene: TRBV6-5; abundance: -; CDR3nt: TGTGCCAGCAGTTCGGGACAGGGCACTGAAGCTTTCTTT; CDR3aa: CASSSGQGTEAFF
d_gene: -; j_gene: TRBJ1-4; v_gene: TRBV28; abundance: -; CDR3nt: TGTGCCAGCAGCCCCGGGGGGGGACGGGGAACTAATGAAAAACTGTTTTTT; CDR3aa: CASSPGGGRGTNEKLFF
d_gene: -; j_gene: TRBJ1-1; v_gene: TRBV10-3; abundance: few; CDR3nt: TGTGCCATCAGTATGAACACTGAAGCTTTCTTT; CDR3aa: CAISMNTEAFF
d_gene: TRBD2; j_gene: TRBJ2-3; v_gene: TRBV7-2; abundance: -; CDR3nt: TGTGCCAGCAGCTCCGGGACTAGCGGCCCAGATACGCAGTATTTT; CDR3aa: CASSSGTSGPDTQYF
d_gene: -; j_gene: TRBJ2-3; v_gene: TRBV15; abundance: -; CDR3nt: TGTGCCACCCTCTCGGAGGTGGCAGATACGCAGTATTTT; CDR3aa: CATLSEVADTQYF
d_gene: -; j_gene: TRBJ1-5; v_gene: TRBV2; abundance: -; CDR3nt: TGTGCCAGCAGTGAACTCCCGGGACGGGGCAATCAGCCCCAGCATTTT; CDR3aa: CASSELPGRGNQPQHF
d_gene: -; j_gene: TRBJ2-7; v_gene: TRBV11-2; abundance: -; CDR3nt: TGTGCCAGCAGCTTAGTTAGTAGGGAGCAGTACTTC; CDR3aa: CASSLVSREQYF
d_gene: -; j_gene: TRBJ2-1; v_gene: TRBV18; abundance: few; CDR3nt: TGTGCCAGCTCACCACCGGGACGCGGGATATATGAGCAGTTCTTC; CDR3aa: CASSPPGRGIYEQFF
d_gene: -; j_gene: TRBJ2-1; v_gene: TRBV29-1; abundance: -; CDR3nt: TGCAGCGGAACGGCGATTTACAATGAGCAGTTCTTC; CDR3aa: CSGTAIYNEQFF
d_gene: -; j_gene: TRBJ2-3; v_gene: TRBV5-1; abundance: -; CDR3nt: TGCGCCAGCACCTCAGGGGCTGGTTTGGATACGCAGTATTTT; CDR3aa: CASTSGAGLDTQYF
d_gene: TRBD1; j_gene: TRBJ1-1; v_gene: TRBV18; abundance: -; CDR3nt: TGTGCCAGCTCACAGGGACAGGGTTCGACCACTGAAGCTTTCTTT; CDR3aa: CASSQGQGSTTEAFF
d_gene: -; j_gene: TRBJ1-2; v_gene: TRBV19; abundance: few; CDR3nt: TGTGCCAGTAGTTTGGGGTCGACTGGCTACACCTTC; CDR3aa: CASSLGSTGYTF
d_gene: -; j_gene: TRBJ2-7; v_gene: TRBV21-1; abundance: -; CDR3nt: TGTGCCAGCAGCAAAATCACTACCTACGAGCAGTACTTC; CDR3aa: CASSKITTYEQYF
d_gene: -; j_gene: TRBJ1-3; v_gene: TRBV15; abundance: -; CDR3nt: TGTGCCACCAGCAAATCAGGGTTTGGAGTAAACACCATATATTTT; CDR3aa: CATSKSGFGVNTIYF
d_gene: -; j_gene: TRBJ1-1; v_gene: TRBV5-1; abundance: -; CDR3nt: TGCGCCAGCAGCTTCTCACAGGGAGGAAACACTGAAGCTTTCTTT; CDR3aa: CASSFSQGGNTEAFF
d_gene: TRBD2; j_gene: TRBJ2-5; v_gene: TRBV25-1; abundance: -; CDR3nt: TGTGCCAGCAGTAAGGGCGGGAGGATTTTGGAGACCCAGTACTTC; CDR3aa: CASSKGGRILETQYF
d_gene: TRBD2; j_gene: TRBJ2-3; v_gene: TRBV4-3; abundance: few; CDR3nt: TGCGCCAGCAGCCAAGTACTAGCGGGAGGAGGGGCAGATACGCAGTATTTT; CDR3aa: CASSQVLAGGGADTQYF
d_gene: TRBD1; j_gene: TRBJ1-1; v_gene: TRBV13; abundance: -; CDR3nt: TGTGCCAGCAGAACAGGGGTTGGGGGAGAAGCTTTCTTT; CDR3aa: CASRTGVGGEAFF
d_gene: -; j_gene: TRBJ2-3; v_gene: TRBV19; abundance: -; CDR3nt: TGTGCCAGTAGTATCCAACCTCCGGGAGTCGGCACAGATACGCAGTATTTT; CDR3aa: CASSIQPPGVGTDTQYF
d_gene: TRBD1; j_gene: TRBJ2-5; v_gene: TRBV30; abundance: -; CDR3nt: TGTGCCTGGAGACCCCGGGACAGGGTTTCAGAGACCCAGTACTTC; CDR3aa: CAWRPRDRVSETQYF
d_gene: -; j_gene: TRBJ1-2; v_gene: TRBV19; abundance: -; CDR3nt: TGTGCCAGTAGCACTGACAGAAGGGGCCACTATGGCTACACCTTC; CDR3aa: CASSTDRRGHYGYTF
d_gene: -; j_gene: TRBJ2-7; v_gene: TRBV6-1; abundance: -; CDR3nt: TGTGCCAGCAGTGAAGCGGGCCTCTACGGGCAGTACTTC; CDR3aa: CASSEAGLYGQYF
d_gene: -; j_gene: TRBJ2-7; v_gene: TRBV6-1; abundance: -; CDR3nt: TGTGCCAGCTCAAGACAGCTCTACGAGCAGTACTTC; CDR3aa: CASSRQLYEQYF
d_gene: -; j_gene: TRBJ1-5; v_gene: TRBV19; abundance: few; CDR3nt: TGTGCCAGTACCCTTCGCGGCCAGCCCCAGCATTTT; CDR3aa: CASTLRGQPQHF
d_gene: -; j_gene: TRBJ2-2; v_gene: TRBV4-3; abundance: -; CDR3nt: TGCGCCAGCAGCCAAGAAGCGACCAACACCGGGGAGCTGTTTTTT; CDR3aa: CASSQEATNTGELFF
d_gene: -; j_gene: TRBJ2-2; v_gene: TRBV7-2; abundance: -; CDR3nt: TGTGCCAGCAGCCCCCTCCCGGCAGGCAGCACCGGGGAGCTGTTTTTT; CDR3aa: CASSPLPAGSTGELFF
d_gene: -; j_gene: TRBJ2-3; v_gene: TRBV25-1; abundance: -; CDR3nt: TGTGCCAGCAGTCTAGCTGCAGGCGATACGCAGTATTTT; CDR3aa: CASSLAAGDTQYF
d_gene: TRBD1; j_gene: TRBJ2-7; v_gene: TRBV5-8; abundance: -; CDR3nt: TGTGCCAGCAACCCTGGCAGGGGGCACTCCTACGAGCAGTACTTC; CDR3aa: CASNPGRGHSYEQYF
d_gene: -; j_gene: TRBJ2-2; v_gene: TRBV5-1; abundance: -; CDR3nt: TGCGCCAGCAGCTTGATCAGCGACACCGGGGAGCTGTTTTTT; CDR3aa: CASSLISDTGELFF
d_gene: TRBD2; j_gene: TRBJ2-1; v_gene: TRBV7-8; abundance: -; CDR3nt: TGTGCCAGCAGCTTAGTTGCGGGAGTAGCCTACAATGAGCAGTTCTTC; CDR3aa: CASSLVAGVAYNEQFF
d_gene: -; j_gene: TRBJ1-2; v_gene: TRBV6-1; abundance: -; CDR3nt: TGTGCCAGCAGTGAATCGGGGGTCCCCCCCGGCTACACCTTC; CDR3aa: CASSESGVPPGYTF
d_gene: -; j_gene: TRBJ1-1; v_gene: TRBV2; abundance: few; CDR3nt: TGTGCCAGCAATAAAGGAGCCGGGAACACTGAAGCTTTCTTT; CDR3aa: CASNKGAGNTEAFF
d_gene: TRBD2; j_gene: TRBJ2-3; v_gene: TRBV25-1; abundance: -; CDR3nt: TGTGCCAGCAGTGAATATGTAGCGGGAAGAACAGATACGCAGTATTTT; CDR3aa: CASSEYVAGRTDTQYF
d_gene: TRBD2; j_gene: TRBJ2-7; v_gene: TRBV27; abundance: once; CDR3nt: TGTGCCAGCAGTTTAGGACTAGCGAGGTCCTACGAGCAGTACTTC; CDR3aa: CASSLGLARSYEQYF
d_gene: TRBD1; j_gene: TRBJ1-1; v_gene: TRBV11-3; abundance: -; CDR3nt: TGTGCCAGCAGACGGGACAGTGCCAACACTGAAGCTTTCTTT; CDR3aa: CASRRDSANTEAFF
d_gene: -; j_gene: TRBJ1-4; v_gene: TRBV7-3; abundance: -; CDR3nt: TGTGCCAGCAGCGATGGACTGGGGCGGGAAAAACTGTTTTTT; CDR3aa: CASSDGLGREKLFF
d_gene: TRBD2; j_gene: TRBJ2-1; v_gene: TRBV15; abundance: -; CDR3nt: TGTGCCACCAGCAGAAAAAATAGCGGGAGAGGGTCCTACAATGAGCAGTTCTTC; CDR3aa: CATSRKNSGRGSYNEQFF
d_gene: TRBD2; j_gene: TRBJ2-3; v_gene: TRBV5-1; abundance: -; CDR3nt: TGCGCCAGCAGCTTGGCACTAGCGGACACAGATACGCAGTATTTT; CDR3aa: CASSLALADTDTQYF
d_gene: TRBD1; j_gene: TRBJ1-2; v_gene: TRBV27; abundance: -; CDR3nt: TGTGCCAGCAGTGAATACAGGGGCAGGACGAATGGCTACACCTTC; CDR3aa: CASSEYRGRTNGYTF
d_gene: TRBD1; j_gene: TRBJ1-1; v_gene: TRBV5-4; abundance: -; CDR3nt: TGTGCCAGCAGCAGGACAGGGCTCGTTATGAACACTGAAGCTTTCTTT; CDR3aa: CASSRTGLVMNTEAFF
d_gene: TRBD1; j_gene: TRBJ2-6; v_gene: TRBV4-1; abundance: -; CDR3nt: TGCGCCAGCAGCCCGGGCAGGGGGAACTCTGGGGCCAACGTCCTGACTTTC; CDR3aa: CASSPGRGNSGANVLTF
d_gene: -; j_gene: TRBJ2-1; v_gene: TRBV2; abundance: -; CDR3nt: TGTGCCAGCAGTGAAGCGGGGATCTCCTACAATGAGCAGTTCTTC; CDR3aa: CASSEAGISYNEQFF
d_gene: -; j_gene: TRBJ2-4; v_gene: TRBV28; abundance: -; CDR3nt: TGTGCCAGCAGTGGAACCGGGAAAAACATTCAGTACTTC; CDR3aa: CASSGTGKNIQYF
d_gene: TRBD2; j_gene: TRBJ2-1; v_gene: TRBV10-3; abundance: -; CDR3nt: TGTGCCACTGGGACTAGCGGGGGTTTAAGATACAATGAGCAGTTCTTC; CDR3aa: CATGTSGGLRYNEQFF
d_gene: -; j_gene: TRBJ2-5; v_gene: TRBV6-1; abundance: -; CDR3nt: TGTGCCAGCAGTGAACTCGGGGGGCTAGAGACCCAGTACTTC; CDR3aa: CASSELGGLETQYF
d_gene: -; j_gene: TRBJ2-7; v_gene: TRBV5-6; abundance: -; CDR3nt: TGTGCCAGCACCCTAAAAGGGGGGTTCGAGCAGTACTTC; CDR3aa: CASTLKGGFEQYF
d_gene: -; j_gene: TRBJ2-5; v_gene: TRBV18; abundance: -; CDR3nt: TGTGCCAGCTCACCAACGGATGAGACCCAGTACTTC; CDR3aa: CASSPTDETQYF